The rows below give T cell receptor beta chains drawn from one sample of a study of CD8 T cells in ankylosing spondylitis. A single record per CDR3 protein comes from TCRdb applying MiXCR to the 5' RACE reads. This table has around 88,000 distinct CDR3 sequences, just under 9% appearing once. Input material: blood, either unsorted or a sorted T cell fraction (not recorded which). These receptor sequences come from a male donor with ankylosing spondylitis or in good health (not recorded which). The CDR3 runs from the conserved cysteine through the conserved F or W. Size values are once, few and many counts, or a class for expanded clones, and some rows have none.

length: 16
V: TRBV3-1
size: .
J: TRBJ2-7
CDR3: CASSQDAPRSSYEQYF

length: 15
V: TRBV7-9
size: few
J: TRBJ2-1
CDR3: CASRGQGALYNEQFF

length: 14
V: TRBV7-7
size: few
J: TRBJ2-5
CDR3: CASSLGVGKETQYF

length: 13
V: TRBV9
size: many
J: TRBJ1-2
CDR3: CASSGIGGYGYTF

length: 12
V: TRBV28
size: many
J: TRBJ2-7
CDR3: CASSLFGGEQYF

length: 13
V: TRBV12-3/TRBV12-4
size: many
J: TRBJ2-1
CDR3: CASRPGLYNEQFF

length: 15
V: TRBV18
size: many
J: TRBJ1-3
CDR3: CASSRDSLSGNTIYF

length: 14
V: TRBV9
size: many
J: TRBJ1-1
CDR3: CASSEGGRNTEAFF

length: 14
V: TRBV28
size: many
J: TRBJ2-5
CDR3: CASSSQPGWETQYF

length: 13
V: TRBV14
size: .
J: TRBJ2-1
CDR3: CASSQVWGNEQFF

length: 16
V: TRBV9
size: many
J: TRBJ2-3
CDR3: CASSVDWRRRTDTQYF

length: 14
V: TRBV11-2
size: many
J: TRBJ2-7
CDR3: CASSLGGLTYEQYF

length: 14
V: TRBV12-3/TRBV12-4
size: many
J: TRBJ2-7
CDR3: CASGPSGPTDEQYF

length: 13
V: TRBV19
size: many
J: TRBJ2-7
CDR3: CASSIATGSEQYF

length: 12
V: TRBV29-1
size: many
J: TRBJ2-3
CDR3: CSVSWALDTQYF

length: 14
V: TRBV14
size: many
J: TRBJ1-1
CDR3: CASSRLGQDTEAFF

length: 15
V: TRBV9
size: many
J: TRBJ2-2
CDR3: CASSAQQGIGGELFF

length: 17
V: TRBV4-2
size: many
J: TRBJ2-7
CDR3: CASSQYAGTSGTYEQYF

length: 14
V: TRBV7-2
size: many
J: TRBJ2-5
CDR3: CASNHDGYQETQYF

length: 14
V: TRBV7-2
size: .
J: TRBJ2-1
CDR3: CASSLDLGEREQFF

length: 15
V: TRBV3-1
size: many
J: TRBJ1-5
CDR3: CASSAGSPSNQPQHF

length: 12
V: TRBV12-3/TRBV12-4
size: many
J: TRBJ2-5
CDR3: CASSPARETQYF

length: 18
V: TRBV5-1
size: .
J: TRBJ2-6
CDR3: CASSLAGSGTSGANVLTF

length: 12
V: TRBV6-6
size: many
J: TRBJ2-7
CDR3: CASAGQEYEQYF

length: 14
V: TRBV25-1
size: many
J: TRBJ2-7
CDR3: CASSNSGKSYEQYF

length: 11
V: TRBV20-1
size: many
J: TRBJ2-3
CDR3: CSSSRSNTQYF

length: 15
V: TRBV30
size: many
J: TRBJ1-6
CDR3: CAWRGDTKDNSPLHF

length: 13
V: TRBV25-1
size: many
J: TRBJ2-7
CDR3: CASRGQSSYEQYF

length: 13
V: TRBV2
size: many
J: TRBJ1-1
CDR3: CASRGSMNTEAFF

length: 16
V: TRBV4-1
size: many
J: TRBJ2-1
CDR3: CASSQVRLLTYNEQFF

length: 14
V: TRBV7-2
size: few
J: TRBJ2-7
CDR3: CASSLVLASYEQYF

length: 14
V: TRBV7-6
size: many
J: TRBJ2-1
CDR3: CASSGRDLNNEQFF

length: 14
V: TRBV5-6
size: many
J: TRBJ2-1
CDR3: CASSHPGQSVEQFF

length: 14
V: TRBV29-1
size: many
J: TRBJ1-1
CDR3: CSVVVQGSYTEAFF

length: 13
V: TRBV3-1
size: many
J: TRBJ2-5
CDR3: CASSQQGRKTQYF

length: 15
V: TRBV5-1
size: .
J: TRBJ1-1
CDR3: CASSLVSGGGTEAFF

length: 15
V: TRBV24-1
size: .
J: TRBJ1-2
CDR3: CATSESRENGYGYTF

length: 16
V: TRBV5-1
size: many
J: TRBJ2-5
CDR3: CASSLGTRGPGETQYF

length: 14
V: TRBV28
size: many
J: TRBJ2-7
CDR3: CASSPDMSSYEQYF

length: 11
V: TRBV30
size: many
J: TRBJ2-3
CDR3: CAEGQTDTQYF

length: 13
V: TRBV20-1
size: many
J: TRBJ2-7
CDR3: CSARDQGSGEQYF